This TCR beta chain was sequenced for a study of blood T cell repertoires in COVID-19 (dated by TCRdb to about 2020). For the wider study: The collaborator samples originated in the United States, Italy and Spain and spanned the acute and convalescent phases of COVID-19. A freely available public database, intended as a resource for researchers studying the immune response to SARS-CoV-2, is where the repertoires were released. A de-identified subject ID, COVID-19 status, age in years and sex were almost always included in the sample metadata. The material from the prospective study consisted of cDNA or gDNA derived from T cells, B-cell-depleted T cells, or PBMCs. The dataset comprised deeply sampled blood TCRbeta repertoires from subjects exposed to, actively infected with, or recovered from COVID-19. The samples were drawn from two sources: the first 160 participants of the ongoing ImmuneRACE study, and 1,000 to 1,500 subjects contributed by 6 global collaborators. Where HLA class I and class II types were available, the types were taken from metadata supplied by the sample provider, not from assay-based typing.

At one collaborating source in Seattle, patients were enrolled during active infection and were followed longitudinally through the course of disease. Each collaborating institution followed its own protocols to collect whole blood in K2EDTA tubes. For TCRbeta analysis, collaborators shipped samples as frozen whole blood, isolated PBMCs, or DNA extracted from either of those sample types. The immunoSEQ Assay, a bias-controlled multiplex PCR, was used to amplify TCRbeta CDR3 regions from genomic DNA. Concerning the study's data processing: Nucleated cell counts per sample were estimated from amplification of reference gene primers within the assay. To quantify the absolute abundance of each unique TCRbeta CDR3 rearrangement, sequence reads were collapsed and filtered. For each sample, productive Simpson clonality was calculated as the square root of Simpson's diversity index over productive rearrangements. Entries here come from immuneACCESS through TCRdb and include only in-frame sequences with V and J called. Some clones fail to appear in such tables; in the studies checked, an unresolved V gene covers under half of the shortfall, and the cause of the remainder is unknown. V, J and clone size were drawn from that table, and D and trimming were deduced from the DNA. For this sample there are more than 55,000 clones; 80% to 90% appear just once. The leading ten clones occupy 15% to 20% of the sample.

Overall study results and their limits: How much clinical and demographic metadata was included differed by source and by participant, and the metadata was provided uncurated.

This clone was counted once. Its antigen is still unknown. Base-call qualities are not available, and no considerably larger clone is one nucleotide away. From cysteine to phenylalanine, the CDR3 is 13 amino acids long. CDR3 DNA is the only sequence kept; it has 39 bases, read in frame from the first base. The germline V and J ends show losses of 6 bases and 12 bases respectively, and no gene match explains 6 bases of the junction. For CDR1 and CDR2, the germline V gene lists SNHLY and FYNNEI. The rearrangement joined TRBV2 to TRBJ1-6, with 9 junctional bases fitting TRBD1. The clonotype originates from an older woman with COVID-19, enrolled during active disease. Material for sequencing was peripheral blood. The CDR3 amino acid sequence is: CASRAGQGLPLHF. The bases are TGTGCCAGCAGGGCGGGACAGGGTTTACCCCTCCACTTT.